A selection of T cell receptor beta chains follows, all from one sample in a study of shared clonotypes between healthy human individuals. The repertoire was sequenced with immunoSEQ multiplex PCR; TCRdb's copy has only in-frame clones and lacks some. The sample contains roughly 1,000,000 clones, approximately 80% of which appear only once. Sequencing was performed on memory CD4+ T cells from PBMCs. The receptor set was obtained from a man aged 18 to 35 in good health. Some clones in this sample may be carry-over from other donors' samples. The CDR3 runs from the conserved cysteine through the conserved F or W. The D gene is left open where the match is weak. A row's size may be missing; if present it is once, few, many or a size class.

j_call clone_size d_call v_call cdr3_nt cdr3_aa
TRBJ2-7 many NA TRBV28 TGTGCCAGCACGCGGGACTCTTCCTACGAGCAGTACTTC CASTRDSSYEQYF
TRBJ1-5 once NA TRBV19 TGTGCCAGTAGTATAGGCGGACAGCCCCAGCATTTT CASSIGGQPQHF
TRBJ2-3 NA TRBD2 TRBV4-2 TGTGCCAGCAGCCAAGCAGCCGGGAGGGCCCCTGATACGCAGTATTTT CASSQAAGRAPDTQYF
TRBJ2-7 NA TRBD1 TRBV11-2 TGTGCCAGCAGCCCGGGGATGGGACAGGGGTCCCGCTCCTACGAGCAGTACTTC CASSPGMGQGSRSYEQYF
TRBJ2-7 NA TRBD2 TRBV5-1 TGCGCCAGCAGCGGGACTAGCGGGGGGTACGAGCAGTACTTC CASSGTSGGYEQYF
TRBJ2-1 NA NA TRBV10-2 TGCGCCAGCAGTAGTCATCCTTGGCATGAGCAGTTCTTC CASSSHPWHEQFF
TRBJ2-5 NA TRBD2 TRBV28 TGTGCCAGCAGTTCCCCGGGGGGAGCATCGCAAGAGACCCAGTACTTC CASSSPGGASQETQYF
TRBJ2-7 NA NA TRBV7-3 TGTGCCAGCAGCTTGGGGACCGGCGGCGAGCAGTACTTC CASSLGTGGEQYF
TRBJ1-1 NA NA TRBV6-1 TGTGCCAGCAGAAACGTGCTGAACACTGAAGCTTTCTTT CASRNVLNTEAFF
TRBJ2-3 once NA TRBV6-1 TGTGCCAGCAGTGAATCGGGAAGGGCGGATACGCAGTATTTT CASSESGRADTQYF
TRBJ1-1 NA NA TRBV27 TGTGCCAGCAGTTTATCCAACGGGGGAACTGAAGCTTTCTTT CASSLSNGGTEAFF
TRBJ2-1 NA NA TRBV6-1 TGTGCCAGCACCGGAAGCCGGGGTGGTGGCAATGAGCAGTTCTTC CASTGSRGGGNEQFF
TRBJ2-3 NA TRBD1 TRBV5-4 TGTGCCAGCACCTCAGGGAAGGGGGCCACAGATACGCAGTATTTT CASTSGKGATDTQYF
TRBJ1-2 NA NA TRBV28 TGTGCCAGCAGTTCTCCCTATGGCTACACCTTC CASSSPYGYTF
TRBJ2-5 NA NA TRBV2 TGTGCCAGCACTTACGGTGGACTCCGGGAGACCCAGTACTTC CASTYGGLRETQYF
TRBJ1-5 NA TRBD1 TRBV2 TGTGCCAGCGAAGGACAGGGTATGGGTCAGCCCCAGCATTTT CASEGQGMGQPQHF
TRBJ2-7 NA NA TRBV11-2 TGTGCCAGCAGCTTAGTGTTTGGGGCCCCCTACGAGCAGTACTTC CASSLVFGAPYEQYF
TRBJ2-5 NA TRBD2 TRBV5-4 TGTGCCAGCAGCTTCCCGGGAGGTGGGCTAGAGACCCAGTACTTC CASSFPGGGLETQYF
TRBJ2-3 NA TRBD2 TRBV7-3 TGTGCCAGCAGCTCCCGGACTAGCGGGATCACAGATACGCAGTATTTT CASSSRTSGITDTQYF
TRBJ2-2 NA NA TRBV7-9 TGTGCCAGCAGCTCCTACGGAGCCGGGGAGCTGTTTTTT CASSSYGAGELFF
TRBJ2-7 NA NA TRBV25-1 TGTGCCAGTGGGATGGGAGGGGGCTCCTACGAGCAGTACTTC CASGMGGGSYEQYF
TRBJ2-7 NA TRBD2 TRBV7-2 TGTGCCAGCAGCCCCAGGGAGGGACCCTACGAGCAGTACTTC CASSPREGPYEQYF
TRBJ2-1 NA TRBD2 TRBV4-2 TGTGCCAGCAGCCCCCCGGGGCTAGCGGGGTACAATGAGCAGTTCTTC CASSPPGLAGYNEQFF
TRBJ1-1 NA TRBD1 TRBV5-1 TGCGCCAGCAGCTCACAGGGGATGAGTGCGAACACTGAAGCTTTCTTT CASSSQGMSANTEAFF
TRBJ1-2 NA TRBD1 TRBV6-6 TGTGCCAGCAGTTACTCAGGGACAGGGGGCGACTATGGCTACACCTTC CASSYSGTGGDYGYTF
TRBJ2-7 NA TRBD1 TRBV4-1 TGCGCCAGCAGCCAACAACAGGGGAGTGTGAACGAGCAGTACTTC CASSQQQGSVNEQYF
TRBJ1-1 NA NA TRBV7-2 TGTGCCAGCAGCTTCCAGGGTTTTGACACTGAAGCTTTCTTT CASSFQGFDTEAFF
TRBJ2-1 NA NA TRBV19 TGTGCCAGTAGTACCAGCCCCGGAGGCGGAGACTCTAGCTCCTACAATGAGCAGTTCTTC CASSTSPGGGDSSSYNEQFF
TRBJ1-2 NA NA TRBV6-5 TGTGCCAGCAGTTCCCTAGGCAGCTACACCTTC CASSSLGSYTF
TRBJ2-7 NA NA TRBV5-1 TGCGCCAGCAGCGGAAACCCCCTCAGCGGGAGAGGGGGCCCCAGCGAGCAGTACTTC CASSGNPLSGRGGPSEQYF
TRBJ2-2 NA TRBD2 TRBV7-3 TGTGCCAGCAGCTTAGGGACTAGCGGCAGAGAAAGAGGCGGGGAGCTGTTTTTT CASSLGTSGRERGGELFF
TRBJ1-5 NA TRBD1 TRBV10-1 TGCGCCAGCAGCGGGACAGGGAATCAGCCCCAGCATTTT CASSGTGNQPQHF
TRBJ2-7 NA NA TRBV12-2 TGTGCAAGTCGCTTAGGACTAGCGGGAAGTGGCGAGCAGTACTTC CASRLGLAGSGEQYF
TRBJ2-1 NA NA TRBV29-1 TGCAGCGTTGCCAGGGTAGCCTACAATGAGCAGTTCTTC CSVARVAYNEQFF
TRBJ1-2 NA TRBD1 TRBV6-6 TGTGCCAGCAGTTACTCGGACAGGGCCTATGGCTACACCTTC CASSYSDRAYGYTF
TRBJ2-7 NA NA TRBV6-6 TGTGCCAGCAGAAACAGGGCTACCTACGAGCAGTACTTC CASRNRATYEQYF
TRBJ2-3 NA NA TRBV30 TGTGCCTGGAGTCAAGGGGTGGATACGCAGTATTTT CAWSQGVDTQYF
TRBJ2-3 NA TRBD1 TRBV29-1 TGCAGCGTCGGCCGGGACAGGGGCGGAGATACGCAGTATTTT CSVGRDRGGDTQYF
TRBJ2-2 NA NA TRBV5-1 TGCGCCAGCAGCTTGGAACTCCTGAACACCGGGGAGCTGTTTTTT CASSLELLNTGELFF
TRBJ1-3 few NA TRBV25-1 TGTGCCAGCAGTGTAGGGTCTGGAAACACCATATATTTT CASSVGSGNTIYF
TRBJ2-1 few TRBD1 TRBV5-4 TGTGCCAGCAGCTCAGGGACAGATAGCTCCTACAATGAGCAGTTCTTC CASSSGTDSSYNEQFF
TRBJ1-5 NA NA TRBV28 TGTGCCAGCAGTCTAGCTGGATTGGATCAGCCCCAGCATTTT CASSLAGLDQPQHF
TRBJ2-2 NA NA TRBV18 TGTGCCAGCTCACCGGGACTGTCGACTCTTACCGGGGAGCTGTTTTTT CASSPGLSTLTGELFF
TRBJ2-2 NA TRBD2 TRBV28 TGTGCCAGCAGTTTCGGGAGGGCCACCGGGGAGCTGTTTTTT CASSFGRATGELFF
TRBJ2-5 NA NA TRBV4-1 TGCGCCAGCAGTCCGAGGGTAGGTTTTGAGACCCAGTACTTC CASSPRVGFETQYF
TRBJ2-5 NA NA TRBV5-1 TGCGCCAGCAGCTCCTCCTCCCGAGAGACCCAGTACTTC CASSSSSRETQYF
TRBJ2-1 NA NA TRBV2 TGTGCCAGCAAACCTCCCGATGGGAGAAGCCACTACGAGCAGTTCTTC CASKPPDGRSHYEQFF
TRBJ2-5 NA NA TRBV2 TGTGCCAGCAGTGTCGCCAGCGGATTTGAGACCCAGTACTTC CASSVASGFETQYF
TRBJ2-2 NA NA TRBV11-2 TGTGCCAGCAGCTCCCTGACGTACACCGGGGAGCTGTTTTTT CASSSLTYTGELFF
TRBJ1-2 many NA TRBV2 TGTGCCAGCAGTGTCGGTCGACCGATTAACTATGGCTACACCTTC CASSVGRPINYGYTF
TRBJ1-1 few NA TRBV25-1 TGTGCCAGCAGTGAATCAGAGGCGAACACTGAAGCTTTCTTT CASSESEANTEAFF
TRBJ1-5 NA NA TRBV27 TGTGCCAGCAGTTTCAACTACCAAGGGCCCCAGCATTTT CASSFNYQGPQHF
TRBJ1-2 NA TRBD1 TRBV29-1 TGCAGCGTTTTTGACAGGGATGAAAGTGGCTACACCTTC CSVFDRDESGYTF